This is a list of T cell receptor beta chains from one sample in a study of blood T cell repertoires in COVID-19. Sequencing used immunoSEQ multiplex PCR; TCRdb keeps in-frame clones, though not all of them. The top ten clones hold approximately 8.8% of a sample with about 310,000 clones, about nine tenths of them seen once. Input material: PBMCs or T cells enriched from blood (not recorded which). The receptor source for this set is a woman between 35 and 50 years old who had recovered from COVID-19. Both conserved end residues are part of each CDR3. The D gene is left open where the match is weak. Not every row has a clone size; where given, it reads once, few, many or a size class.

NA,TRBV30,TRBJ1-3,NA,TGTGCCTGGAGCCCACAGACCCAGAACCGAAACACCATATATTTT,CAWSPQTQNRNTIYF
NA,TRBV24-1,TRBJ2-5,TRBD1,TGTGCCACCAGTGCGTCGGACAGGGGTCTAGAGACCCAGTACTTC,CATSASDRGLETQYF
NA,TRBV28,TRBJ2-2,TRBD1,TGTGCCAGCAAAGAGGGGGCGCGAACCGGGGAGCTGTTTTTT,CASKEGARTGELFF
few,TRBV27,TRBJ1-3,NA,TGTGCCAGCAGCATCTCTACAGGGAGAGAGGACACCATATATTTT,CASSISTGREDTIYF
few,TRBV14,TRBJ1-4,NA,TGTGCCAGCAGCCATTTCAGGGAAAAACTGTTTTTT,CASSHFREKLFF
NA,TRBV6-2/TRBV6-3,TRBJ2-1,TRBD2,TGTGCCAGCAGTTACCTCCACGGGAGGGATTATTTAGGCAATGAGCAGTTCTTC,CASSYLHGRDYLGNEQFF
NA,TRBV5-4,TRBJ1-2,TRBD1,TGTGCCAGCAGCTCATCCCGACAGGGAGGCAACTATGGCTACACCTTC,CASSSSRQGGNYGYTF
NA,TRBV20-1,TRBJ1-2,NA,TGCAGTGCTAAATTGAGTTATGGCTACACCTTC,CSAKLSYGYTF
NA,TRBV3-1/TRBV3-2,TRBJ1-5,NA,TGTGCCAGCAGCCCCGGCAGGGCACTAAATCAGCCCCAGCATTTT,CASSPGRALNQPQHF
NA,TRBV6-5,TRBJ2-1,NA,TGTGCCAGCAGCTCCCCAAGAAGGCAGGATGAGCAGTTCTTC,CASSSPRRQDEQFF
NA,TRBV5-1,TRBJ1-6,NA,TGCGCCAGCAGCAACTCTAATTCACCCCTCCACTTT,CASSNSNSPLHF
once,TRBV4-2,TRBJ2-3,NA,TGTGCCAGCAGCCCCCAACTGGGCTTCACAGATACGCAGTATTTT,CASSPQLGFTDTQYF
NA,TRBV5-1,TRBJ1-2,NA,TGCGCCAGCAGCTTGGAACAGGCTAGGAATGGCTACACCTTC,CASSLEQARNGYTF
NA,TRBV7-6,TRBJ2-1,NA,TGTGCCAGTAGGGGGACGTCCGGGGAGCAGTTCTTC,CASRGTSGEQFF
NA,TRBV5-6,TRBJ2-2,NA,TGTGCCAGCAGCTTGGACGGTCCTCCGTACACCGGGGAGCTGTTTTTT,CASSLDGPPYTGELFF
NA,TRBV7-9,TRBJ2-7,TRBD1,TGTGCCAGCAGCACGCCCCGGACAGGGGGAGACGAGCAGTACTTC,CASSTPRTGGDEQYF
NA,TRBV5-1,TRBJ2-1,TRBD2,TGCGCCAGCAGCTTAGGCCTAGCGGCCTACAATGAGCAGTTCTTC,CASSLGLAAYNEQFF
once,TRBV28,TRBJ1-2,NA,TGTGCCAGCAGTTCTCAGGGGATCCCAGGCTACACCTTC,CASSSQGIPGYTF
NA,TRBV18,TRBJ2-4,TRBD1,TGTGCCAGTCGAGAGGGGGCGGCCAAAAACATTCAGTACTTC,CASREGAAKNIQYF
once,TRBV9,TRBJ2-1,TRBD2,TGTGCCAGCAGTGAAAGCGGGGTGAGCTCCTACAATGAGCAGTTCTTC,CASSESGVSSYNEQFF
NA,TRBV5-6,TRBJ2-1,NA,TGTGCCAGCAGCTCAGATAGCGGCCGGGGTGAGCAGTTCTTC,CASSSDSGRGEQFF
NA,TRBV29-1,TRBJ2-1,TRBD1,TGCAGCGTTGAGGGGACAGGGAAAAAAAATGAGCAGTTCTTC,CSVEGTGKKNEQFF
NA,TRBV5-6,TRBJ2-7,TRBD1,TGTGCCAGCAGCTTGGGACAGGGCCCCTACGAGCAGTACTTC,CASSLGQGPYEQYF
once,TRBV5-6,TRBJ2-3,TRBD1,TGTGCCAGCAGCGGGCTCACAGGGGCAGATACGCAGTATTTT,CASSGLTGADTQYF
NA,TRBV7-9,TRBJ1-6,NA,TGTGCCAGCAGCTTAGGTGGAGAACGTCAACTAAATTCACCCCTCCACTTT,CASSLGGERQLNSPLHF
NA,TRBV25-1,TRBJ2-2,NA,TGTGCCAGCACGGGACATTACACCGGGGAGCTGTTTTTT,CASTGHYTGELFF
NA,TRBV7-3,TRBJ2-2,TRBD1,TGTGCCAGCAGCGGGGACAGGAACACCGGGGAGCTGTTTTTT,CASSGDRNTGELFF
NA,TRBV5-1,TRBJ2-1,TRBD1,TGCGCCAGCAGCTACCGACAGGGCGCGCTTAATGAGCAGTTCTTC,CASSYRQGALNEQFF
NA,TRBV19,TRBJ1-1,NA,TGTGCCAGTAGTATTTACATCGGGTTGCTCACGGACACTGAAGCTTTCTTT,CASSIYIGLLTDTEAFF
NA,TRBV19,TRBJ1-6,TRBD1,TGTGCCAGTATGGGAAACAGGGGGAATACAATTTCACCCCTCCACTTT,CASMGNRGNTISPLHF
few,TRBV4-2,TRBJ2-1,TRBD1,TGTGCCAGCAGCCTCGGCGGGACAGGTGGCAATGAGCAGTTCTTC,CASSLGGTGGNEQFF
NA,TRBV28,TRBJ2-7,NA,TGTGCCAGCAGTTTATCGTCTGGGCGGGGATACGAGGTGTACTTC,CASSLSSGRGYEVYF
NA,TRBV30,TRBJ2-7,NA,TGTGCCTGGGCCCCAGATACCTACGAGCAGTACTTC,CAWAPDTYEQYF